The 27 T cell receptor beta chains below all came from one sample that was sequenced in a study of cytomegalovirus exposure and HLA in healthy donors (dated by TCRdb to about 2017). Library method: the immunoSEQ multiplex PCR assay. The multiplex PCR relied on a mix of 60 forward primers for TCR Vbeta segments and 13 reverse primers for TCR Jbeta segments. Drawn from immuneACCESS, this table holds only the in-frame rearrangements with V and J called that TCRdb kept. Clones are partly lost; checked studies trace under half to an unresolved V gene and leave the rest unexplained. The sample table contains some 190,000 clones; only one count was recorded for just under 80% of them. The top ten clonotypes cover around 1.9% of the sample. Sequencing was performed on PBMCs. The source is a woman in her 30s in good health and CMV-seronegative.

The table lists this clone with a count of one. The V gene is TRBV6-5, the J gene TRBJ1-2; D perhaps matches TRBD1 (6 bases). Trimming took 2 bases from V and 8 from J, leaving 15 bases between them. Per germline, CDR1 MNHEY and CDR2 SVGAGI. There are 14 residues in the CDR3. DNA of the CDR3: TGTGCCAGCAGTTACAGACAGGCGCCTTTCGGCTACACCTTC. It yields the protein CASSYRQAPFGYTF.

This chain joins TRBV6-6 and TRBJ2-3; the match to TRBD1 covers 10 bases. The CDR3 sequence is 16 residues long. The V gene's germline CDR1 is MNHNY and CDR2 SVGAGI (reference sequence). With 2 bases clipped from V and 1 base from J, the junction kept 3 bases outside the gene matches. CDR3: CASSYGDRGRTDTQYF. The CDR3 DNA sequence: TGTGCCAGCAGTTACGGGGACAGGGGCCGCACAGATACGCAGTATTTT.

This chain uses TRBV5-1 with TRBJ1-1; D remains ambiguous. Germline V lookup: CDR1 SGHRS, CDR2 YFSETQ. The V and J ends lost 4 bases and 7 bases respectively, with 14 bases between them. The CDR3 covers 13 residues. In DNA form, the CDR3 reads TGCGCCAGCAGCCCGTGGCGCGGCGTTGAAGCTTTCTTT. Its translation: CASSPWRGVEAFF. The full variable domain, with the rest looked up from reference TRBV5-1 and TRBJ1-1, is KAGVTQTPRYLIKTRGQQVTLSCSPISGHRSVSWYQQTPGQGLQFLFEYFSETQRNKGNFPGRFSGRQFSNSRSEMNVSTLELGDSALYLCASSPWRGVEAFFGQGTRLTVV.

The rearrangement links TRBV12-1 to TRBJ2-5; the D call in the table, TRBD1, was not verified against the DNA. The J call may be mistaken, given a closer DNA end match to TRBJ2-7. TRBV12-1 is assigned pseudogene status. The CDR3 covers 15 residues. In nucleotides, the CDR3 is TGTGCCAGCAGCCCCCGGACAGGGGGCTCCTACGAGCAGTACTTC. Amino acid sequence: CASSPRTGGSYEQYF.

V usage is TRBV5-6 and J usage is TRBJ2-3; tentatively, D is TRBD1 (5 bases). The CDR3 loop spans 15 amino acids. Deletions cut 4 bases from V and 3 bases from J, with 15 bases between. Per germline, CDR1 SGHDT and CDR2 YYEEEE. CDR3 coding DNA: TGTGCCAGCAGCCATAAGACAGTCCGGACAGATACGCAGTATTTT. It is translated as CASSHKTVRTDTQYF.

The chain recombines TRBV6-1 with TRBJ1-2, with D unclear. V was shortened by 4 bases and J by 7 bases, with 22 bases between the two germline ends. CDR1 and CDR2 (germline): MNHNS, SASEGT. There are 16 residues in the CDR3. DNA of the CDR3: TGTGCCAGCAGTGGTCGAGGCAGCCGATCCCCCCGTGGCTACACCTTC. Protein product: CASSGRGSRSPRGYTF.

The chain carries TRBV7-9 and TRBJ1-1; D is perhaps TRBD1 (5 bases). V lost 5 bases and J lost 4, with 14 bases in between. The CDR3 length is 14 residues. CDR1 SEHNR and CDR2 FQNEAQ come from the germline V gene (reference sequence). The CDR3 nucleotides read TGTGCCAGCAGCCCCAGGGAGGCGGGCACTGAAGCTTTCTTT. Its translation is CASSPREAGTEAFF.

V usage is TRBV10-3 and J usage is TRBJ1-1; 8 nucleotides agree with TRBD1. With 6 bases clipped from V and 9 bases from J, the junction kept 3 bases outside the gene matches. The CDR3 totals 11 residues. In germline, CDR1 is ENHRY, CDR2 SYGVKD. In DNA, the CDR3 is TGTGCCATCAGCCGGACAGGGAAAGCTTTCTTT. Translating gives CAISRTGKAFF.

The chain recombines TRBV30 with TRBJ1-6, with 9 positions matching TRBD1. The CDR3 has 13 amino acids. Germline V gene data show CDR1 as GTSNPN and CDR2 as SVGIG (reference sequence). Trimming removed 6 bases from V and 9 bases from J; junction bases left unmatched: 6. The CDR3, as DNA: TGTGCCTGTGCAACAGGGGGCCCTTCACCCCTCCACTTT. Amino acid sequence: CACATGGPSPLHF.

The rearrangement links TRBV7-9 to TRBJ2-7; D may be TRBD1 (5 bases). CDR1 is SEHNR and CDR2 is FQNEAQ in the germline V gene (reference sequence). This CDR3 spans 16 amino acids. The ends were cut back, 0 bases at V and 5 bases at J, with 17 bases in the middle. The CDR3 here is CASSLADAGLKDEQYF. CDR3 DNA sequence: TGTGCCAGCAGCTTAGCGGATGCAGGGTTGAAAGACGAGCAGTACTTC.

V usage is TRBV27 and J usage is TRBJ2-1; no definite D call. The germline CDR1 and CDR2 sequences are MNHEY and SMNVEV (reference sequence). The CDR3 has 17 amino acids. With 0 bases removed from V and 10 bases from J, the gap between germline ends came to 22 bases. CDR3 DNA sequence: TGTGCCAGCAGTTTATCGAGCATCAATCTTGACGGAGCCGAGCAGTTCTTC. It is translated as CASSLSSINLDGAEQFF.

The chain carries TRBV30 and TRBJ2-7; a possible D gene is TRBD1 (6 bases). The CDR3 runs 13 residues. CDR1 and CDR2 from the germline V gene are GTSNPN and SVGIG (reference sequence). Trimming pared 3 bases from V and 6 bases from J, leaving 15 bases between. This CDR3 reads CAWRPDRIGEQYF. CDR3 in DNA: TGTGCCTGGAGGCCGGACAGAATAGGCGAGCAGTACTTC.

V usage is TRBV10-1 and J usage is TRBJ2-3; 8 positions agree with TRBD2. The CDR3 spans 15 residues. Germline V CDR1 and CDR2: WNHNN, SYGVQD (reference sequence). The V gene end was trimmed by 4 bases and the J gene end by 4 bases; junction bases not matched to a gene: 7. The DNA for the CDR3 is TGCGCCAGCAGTGTCAGTCGGGGGGGCGCAGATACGCAGTATTTT. Protein: CASSVSRGGADTQYF.

V and J are TRBV5-1 and TRBJ1-1; D gene ambiguous. Germline V gene data show CDR1 as SGHRS and CDR2 as YFSETQ. This CDR3 spans 13 amino acids. Trimming shortened V by 4 bases and J by 1 base, and 8 bases separated the two germline ends. CDR3 DNA sequence: TGCGCCAGCAGCCCCGAGGGGAACACTGAAGCTTTCTTT. Translation: CASSPEGNTEAFF.

The chain links TRBV4-2 to TRBJ2-7; 11 positions match TRBD2. With 0 bases clipped from V and 4 bases from J, the junction kept 11 bases outside the gene matches. In germline, CDR1 is LGHNA, CDR2 YNFKEQ. CDR3 size: 18 residues. CDR3 nucleotide sequence: TGTGCCAGCAGCCAAGATTGGGGTTTACTAGCGGGGGTATACGAGCAGTACTTC. Its translation: CASSQDWGLLAGVYEQYF.

The chain is built from TRBV19 and TRBJ1-1; 7 bases agree with TRBD1. Germline CDR1 is LNHDA and CDR2 is SQIVND (reference sequence). The CDR3 is 16 residues long. Germline trimming cut 1 base from V and 0 bases from J; bases unmatched to any gene: 5. CDR3 residues: CASSIAGGGMNTEAFF. The CDR3 nucleotides read TGTGCCAGTAGTATAGCAGGAGGGGGCATGAACACTGAAGCTTTCTTT.

V gene TRBV11-1 combines with J gene TRBJ2-3; 7 positions agree with TRBD1. Trimming cost V 3 bases and J 1 base; bases outside gene matches: 1. Germline V gene lookup returns CDR1 SGHAT and CDR2 FQDESV (reference sequence). The CDR3 spans 14 residues. For the CDR3, the DNA is TGTGCCAGCAGCTTGAGGGGGCGCACAGATACGCAGTATTTT. Translated, it gives CASSLRGRTDTQYF.

This chain links TRBV6-5 with TRBJ2-7; weak D call: TRBD2 (5 bases). V lost 4 bases and J 1 base, leaving 11 bases between the germline ends. Germline CDR1 is MNHEY and CDR2 is SVGAGI. The CDR3 is 14 amino acids. The CDR3 is CASSWTEDSYEQYF. CDR3 nucleotides: TGTGCCAGCAGTTGGACTGAGGATTCCTACGAGCAGTACTTC.

The V and J genes are TRBV27 and TRBJ2-5, with 9 nucleotides matching TRBD1. The CDR3 runs 16 residues. Germline V lookup: CDR1 MNHEY, CDR2 SMNVEV (reference sequence). V lost 5 bases, J lost 4 bases, and 11 bases stayed unmatched. This chain's CDR3 is CASSVTGTGRLETQYF. CDR3 in DNA: TGTGCCAGCAGTGTTACCGGGACAGGGAGATTAGAGACCCAGTACTTC.

The rearrangement links TRBV27 to TRBJ1-5; D may be TRBD1 (5 bases). The CDR3 is 15 amino acids. From germline, CDR1 is MNHEY and CDR2 SMNVEV (reference sequence). The ends were cut back, 6 bases at V and 5 bases at J, with 17 bases in the middle. The CDR3 here is CASRGTGGWDQPQHF. The CDR3 DNA reads as TGTGCCAGCAGGGGGACGGGGGGATGGGATCAGCCCCAGCATTTT.

The genes are TRBV7-3 and TRBJ1-4; 10 nucleotides align to TRBD1. The CDR3 has 13 residues. Germline CDR1 SGHTA, CDR2 FQGTGA. The V and J ends lost 5 bases and 8 bases, in that order; junction bases with no gene match: 2. CDR3 amino acids: CASSGQGGEKLFF. DNA for the CDR3: TGTGCCAGCAGCGGACAGGGGGGAGAAAAACTGTTTTTT. Full variable domain (outside the CDR3, taken from reference TRBV7-3 and TRBJ1-4): GAGVSQTPSNKVTEKGKYVELRCDPISGHTALYWYRQSLGQGPEFLIYFQGTGAADDSGLPNDRFFAVRPEGSVSTLKIQRTERGDSAVYLCASSGQGGEKLFFGSGTQLSVL.

This clone was seen only once. The chain carries TRBV4-2 and TRBJ2-1; 8 positions match TRBD2. Per germline, CDR1 LGHNA and CDR2 YNFKEQ. The CDR3 consists of 15 residues. The junction had 5 bases not matched to a gene; V was cut back by 0 bases and J by 7 bases. The CDR3 DNA follows: TGTGCCAGCAGCCAAGAGCAGAGCGGGGGAAATGAGCAGTTCTTC. Its translation is CASSQEQSGGNEQFF.

J is TRBJ2-2 and V is TRBV29-1; D gene ambiguous. Trimming removed 3 bases from V and 3 bases from J, with 5 bases in between. The CDR3 has 12 amino acids. Germline-derived CDR1 and CDR2 are SQVTM and ANQGSEA. The DNA of the CDR3 is TGCAGCGTTGACCGTGACACCGGGGAGCTGTTTTTT. It yields the protein CSVDRDTGELFF.

This clone has only a few counts. The gene calls are TRBV6-1 and TRBJ1-4; 9 nucleotides line up with TRBD1. Germline V gene lookup returns CDR1 MNHNS and CDR2 SASEGT. J lost 5 bases, V lost 1 base, and 2 bases had no gene match. This CDR3 spans 15 amino acids. CDR3 amino acids: CASSEGGTGNEKLFF. The CDR3 coding sequence is TGTGCCAGCAGTGAAGGGGGGACAGGGAATGAAAAACTGTTTTTT.

The V gene is TRBV5-1, the J gene TRBJ1-2; D possibly corresponds to TRBD1 (5 bases). The length of the CDR3 is 14 residues. Trimming left V 2 bases short and J 4 bases short, with 12 bases between. Germline-derived CDR1 and CDR2 are SGHRS and YFSETQ. As DNA, the CDR3 is TGCGCCAGCAGCTTCAGGGTAGGGGTCTATGGCTACACCTTC. It yields the protein CASSFRVGVYGYTF.

The chain uses TRBV4-2 and TRBJ2-2; TRBD2 agrees at 8 bases. After removal of 4 bases from V and 3 bases from J, the junction contained 10 bases not matched to a gene. The CDR3 extends over 17 amino acids. In germline, CDR1 is LGHNA, CDR2 YNFKEQ. The CDR3 DNA reads as TGTGCCAGCAGCCCAATAGCGGGGAGGGGAGACACCGGGGAGCTGTTTTTT. It specifies CASSPIAGRGDTGELFF.

This chain links TRBV4-1 with TRBJ1-2; no definite D call. Trimming took off 0 bases at V and 0 bases at J, with 11 bases between the two ends. The germline V gene has CDR1 MGHRA and CDR2 YSYEKL. The length of the CDR3 is 16 residues. CDR3 region: CASSQESGRANYGYTF. The CDR3, as DNA: TGCGCCAGCAGCCAAGAAAGCGGACGGGCTAACTATGGCTACACCTTC.